The sequence of this T cell receptor beta chain was determined in a study of cytomegalovirus exposure and HLA in healthy donors. Study-wide findings and caveats: Several V segments, TRBV6-2 and TRBV6-3 among them, could not be told apart and were dropped.

Worth noting for this clone: Its antigen is currently unknown.

Germline loops: CDR1 SGHNT, CDR2 YYREEE (reference sequence). The CDR3 covers 16 residues. V shed 0 bases and J shed 4 bases, with 16 bases lying between them. The study ran its PCR with 60 Vbeta and 13 Jbeta primers. The repertoire was sequenced with immunoSEQ multiplex PCR; TCRdb's copy has only in-frame clones and lacks some. The top ten hold 2.6% of the sample, which has about 200,000 clones, roughly 70% seen once. The sample was PBMCs. The TCR was taken from a man aged 40-49 years in good health and CMV-seropositive. This rearrangement joins TRBV5-4 to TRBJ1-1; TRBD1 is a possible D gene (5 bases). CDR3: CASSLGQQETGTEAFF. In DNA, the CDR3 is TGTGCCAGCAGCTTGGGGCAGCAAGAAACAGGCACTGAAGCTTTCTTT.